The sequence of this T cell receptor (beta chain) was determined in a study of blood T cell repertoires in COVID-19. On the study more broadly: The analysed material was cDNA or gDNA that came from T cells, B-cell-depleted T cells, or PBMCs.

V was pared by 1 base and J by 4 bases, with 6 bases between. Per the germline V gene, CDR1 is MGHRA and CDR2 is YSYEKL. This CDR3 contains 13 residues. The assay was immunoSEQ multiplex PCR, and TCRdb's table has in-frame clones only and misses some. The profile shows around 180,000 clones, approximately 80% of them singletons. This chain connects TRBV4-1 to TRBJ2-3; maybe TRBD2 (5 bases). This TCR derives from an elderly woman with COVID-19, enrolled during active disease. Sequenced: peripheral blood. The CDR3, as DNA: TGCGCCAGCAGCCAAGTCGGGGCAGATACGCAGTATTTT. Protein: CASSQVGADTQYF.